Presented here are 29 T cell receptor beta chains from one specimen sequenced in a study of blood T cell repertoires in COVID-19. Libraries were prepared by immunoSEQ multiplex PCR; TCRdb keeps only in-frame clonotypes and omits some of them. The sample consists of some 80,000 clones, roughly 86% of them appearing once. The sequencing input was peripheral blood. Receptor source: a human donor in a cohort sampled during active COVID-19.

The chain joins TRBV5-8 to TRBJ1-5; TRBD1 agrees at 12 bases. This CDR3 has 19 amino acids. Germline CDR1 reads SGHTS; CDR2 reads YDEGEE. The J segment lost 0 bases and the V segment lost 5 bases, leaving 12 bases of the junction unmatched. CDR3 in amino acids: CASRTPGTGGFYSNQPQHF. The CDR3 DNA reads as TGTGCCAGCAGAACTCCCGGGACAGGGGGCTTCTATAGCAATCAGCCCCAGCATTTT. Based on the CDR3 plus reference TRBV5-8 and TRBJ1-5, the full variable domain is EAGVTQSPTHLIKTRGQQATLRCSPISGHTSVYWYQQALGLGLQFLLWYDEGEERNRGNFPPRFSGRQFPNYSSELNVNALELEDSALYLCASRTPGTGGFYSNQPQHFGDGTRLSIL.

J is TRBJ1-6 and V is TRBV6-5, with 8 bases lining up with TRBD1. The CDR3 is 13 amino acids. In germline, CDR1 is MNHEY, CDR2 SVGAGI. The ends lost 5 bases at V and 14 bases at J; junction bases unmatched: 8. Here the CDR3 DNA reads TGTGCCAGCAGTCGAGGACAGGGTCCAACCCTCCACTTT. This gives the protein CASSRGQGPTLHF.

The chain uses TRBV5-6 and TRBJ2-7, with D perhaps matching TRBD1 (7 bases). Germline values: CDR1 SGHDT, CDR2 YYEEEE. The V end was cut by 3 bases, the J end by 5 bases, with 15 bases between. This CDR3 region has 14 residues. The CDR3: CASSSTTGEDEQYF. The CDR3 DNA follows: TGTGCCAGCAGCTCGACTACAGGGGAGGACGAGCAGTACTTC.

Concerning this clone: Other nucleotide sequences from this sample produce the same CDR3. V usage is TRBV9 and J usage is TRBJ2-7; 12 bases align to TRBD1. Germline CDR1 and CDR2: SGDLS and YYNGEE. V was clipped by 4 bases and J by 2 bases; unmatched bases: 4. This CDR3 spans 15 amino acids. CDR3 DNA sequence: TGTGCCAGCAGCCCGGGACAGGGGGCGCCCTACGAGCAGTACTTC. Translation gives CASSPGQGAPYEQYF.

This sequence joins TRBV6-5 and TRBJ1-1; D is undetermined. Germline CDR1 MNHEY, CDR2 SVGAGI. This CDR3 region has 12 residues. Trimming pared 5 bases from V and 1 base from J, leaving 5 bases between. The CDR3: CASSTQNTEAFF. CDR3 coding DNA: TGTGCCAGCAGTACTCAGAACACTGAAGCTTTCTTT.

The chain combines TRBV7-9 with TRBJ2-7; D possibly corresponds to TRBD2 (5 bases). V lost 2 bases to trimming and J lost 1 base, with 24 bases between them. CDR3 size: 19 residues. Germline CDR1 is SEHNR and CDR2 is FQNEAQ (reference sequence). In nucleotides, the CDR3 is TGTGCCAGCAGCTTATTTATCTCGAGGGTGACTCAGAAATCCTACGAGCAGTACTTC. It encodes CASSLFISRVTQKSYEQYF.

DNA of the CDR3: TGTGCCAGCAGCTTGAGACAGGGTTCGAGCACTGAAGCTTTCTTT. This sequence encodes CASSLRQGSSTEAFF. The chain combines TRBV5-4 with TRBJ1-1, with 7 bases lining up with TRBD1. V lost 1 base and J lost 4; bases outside the gene matches: 7. The length of the CDR3 is 15 residues. The germline V gene encodes CDR1 SGHNT and CDR2 YYREEE (reference sequence).

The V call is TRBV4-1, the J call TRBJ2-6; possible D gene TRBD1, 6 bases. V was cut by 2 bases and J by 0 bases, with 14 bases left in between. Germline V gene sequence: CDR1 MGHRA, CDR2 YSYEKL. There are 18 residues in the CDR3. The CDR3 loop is CASSQPTGRDSGANVLTF. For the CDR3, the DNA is TGCGCCAGCAGCCAACCGACAGGAAGGGACTCTGGGGCCAACGTCCTGACTTTC.

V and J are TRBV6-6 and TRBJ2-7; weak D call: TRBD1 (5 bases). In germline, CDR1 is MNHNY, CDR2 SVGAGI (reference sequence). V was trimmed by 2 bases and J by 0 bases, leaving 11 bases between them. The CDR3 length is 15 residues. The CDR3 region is CASSYPTDSSYEQYF. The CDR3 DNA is TGTGCCAGCAGTTACCCTACCGACAGCTCCTACGAGCAGTACTTC.

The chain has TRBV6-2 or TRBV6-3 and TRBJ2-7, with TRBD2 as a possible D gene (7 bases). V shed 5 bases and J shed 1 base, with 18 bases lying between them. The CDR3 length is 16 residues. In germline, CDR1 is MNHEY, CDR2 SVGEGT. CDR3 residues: CASSPQWGGRSYEQYF. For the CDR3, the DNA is TGTGCCAGCAGTCCGCAGTGGGGGGGGCGGTCCTACGAGCAGTACTTC.

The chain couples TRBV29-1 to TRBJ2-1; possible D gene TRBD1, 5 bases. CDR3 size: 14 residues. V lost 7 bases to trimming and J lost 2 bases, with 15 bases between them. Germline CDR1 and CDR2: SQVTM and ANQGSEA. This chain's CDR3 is CSAANGAAYNEQFF. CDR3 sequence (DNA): TGCAGCGCTGCGAATGGGGCGGCCTACAATGAGCAGTTCTTC.

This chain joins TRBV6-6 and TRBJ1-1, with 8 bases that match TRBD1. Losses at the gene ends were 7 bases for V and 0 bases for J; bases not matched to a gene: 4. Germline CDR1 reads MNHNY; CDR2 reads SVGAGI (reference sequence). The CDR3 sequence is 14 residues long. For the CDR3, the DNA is TGTGCCAGCACCATGACAGGGGTGAACACTGAAGCTTTCTTT. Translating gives CASTMTGVNTEAFF.

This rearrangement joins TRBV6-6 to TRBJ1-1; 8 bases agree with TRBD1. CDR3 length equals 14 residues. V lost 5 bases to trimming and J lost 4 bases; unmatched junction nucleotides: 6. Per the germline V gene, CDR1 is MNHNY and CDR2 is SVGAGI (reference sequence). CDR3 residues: CASSDRDRPTEAFF. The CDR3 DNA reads TGTGCCAGCAGTGACCGGGACAGGCCCACTGAAGCTTTCTTT.

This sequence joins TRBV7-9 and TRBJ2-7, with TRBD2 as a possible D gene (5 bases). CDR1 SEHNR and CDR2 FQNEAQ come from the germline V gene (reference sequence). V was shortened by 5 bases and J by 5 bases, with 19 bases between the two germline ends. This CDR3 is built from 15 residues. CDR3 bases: TGTGCCAGCAGCCCCCATTATCGAGGGATCCACGAGCAGTACTTC. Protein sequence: CASSPHYRGIHEQYF. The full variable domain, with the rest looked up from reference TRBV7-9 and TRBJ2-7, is DTGVSQNPRHKITKRGQNVTFRCDPISEHNRLYWYRQTLGQGPEFLTYFQNEAQLEKSRLLSDRFSAERPKGSFSTLEIQRTEQGDSAMYLCASSPHYRGIHEQYFGPGTRLTVT.

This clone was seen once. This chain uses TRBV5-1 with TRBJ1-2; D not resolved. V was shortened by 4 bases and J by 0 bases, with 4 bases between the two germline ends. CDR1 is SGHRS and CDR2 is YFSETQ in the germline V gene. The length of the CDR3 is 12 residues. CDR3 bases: TGCGCCAGCAGCGTAGCTAACTATGGCTACACCTTC. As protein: CASSVANYGYTF.

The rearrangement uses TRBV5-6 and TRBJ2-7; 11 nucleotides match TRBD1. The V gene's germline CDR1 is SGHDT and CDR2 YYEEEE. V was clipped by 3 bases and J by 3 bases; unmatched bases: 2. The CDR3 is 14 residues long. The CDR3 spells CASSSGTGGYEQYF. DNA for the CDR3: TGTGCCAGCAGCTCCGGGACAGGGGGCTACGAGCAGTACTTC. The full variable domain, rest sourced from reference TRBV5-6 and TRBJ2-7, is DAGVTQSPTHLIKTRGQQVTLRCSPKSGHDTVSWYQQALGQGPQFIFQYYEEEERQRGNFPDRFSGHQFPNYSSELNVNALLLGDSALYLCASSSGTGGYEQYFGPGTRLTVT.

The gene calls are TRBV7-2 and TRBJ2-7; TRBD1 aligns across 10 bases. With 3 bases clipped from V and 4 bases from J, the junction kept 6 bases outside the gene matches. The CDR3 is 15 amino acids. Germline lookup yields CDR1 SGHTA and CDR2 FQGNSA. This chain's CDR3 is CASSFPGQGLYEQYF. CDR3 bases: TGTGCCAGCAGCTTTCCGGGACAGGGGCTATACGAGCAGTACTTC.

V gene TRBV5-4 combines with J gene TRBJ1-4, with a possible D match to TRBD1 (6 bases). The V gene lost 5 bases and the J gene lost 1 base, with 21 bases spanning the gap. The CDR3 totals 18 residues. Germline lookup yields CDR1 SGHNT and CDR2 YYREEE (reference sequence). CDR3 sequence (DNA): TGTGCCAGCAGTTTACTACAGGGCGTTGGGGGAACTAATGAAAAACTGTTTTTT. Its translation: CASSLLQGVGGTNEKLFF.

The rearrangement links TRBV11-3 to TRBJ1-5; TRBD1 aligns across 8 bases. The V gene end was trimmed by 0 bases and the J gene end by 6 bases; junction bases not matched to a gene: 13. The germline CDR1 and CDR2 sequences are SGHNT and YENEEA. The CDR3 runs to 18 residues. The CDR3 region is CASSLDRGRGLWGQPQHF. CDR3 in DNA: TGTGCCAGCAGCTTAGATCGGGGCAGGGGGCTATGGGGTCAGCCCCAGCATTTT. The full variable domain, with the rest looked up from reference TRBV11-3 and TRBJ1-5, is EAGVVQSPRYKIIEKKQPVAFWCNPISGHNTLYWYLQNLGQGPELLIRYENEEAVDDSQLPKDRFSAERLKGVDSTLKIQPAELGDSAVYLCASSLDRGRGLWGQPQHFGDGTRLSIL.

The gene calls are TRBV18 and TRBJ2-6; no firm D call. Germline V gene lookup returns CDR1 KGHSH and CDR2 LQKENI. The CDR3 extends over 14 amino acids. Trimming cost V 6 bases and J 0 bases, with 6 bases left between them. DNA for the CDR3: TGTGCCAGCTCTCTCAGCTCTGGGGCCAACGTCCTGACTTTC. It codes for CASSLSSGANVLTF.

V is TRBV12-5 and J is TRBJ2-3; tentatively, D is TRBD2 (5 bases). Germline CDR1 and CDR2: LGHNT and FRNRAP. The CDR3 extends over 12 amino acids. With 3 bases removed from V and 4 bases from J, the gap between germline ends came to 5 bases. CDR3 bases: TGTGCTAGTGGTTTAGCGGCAGATACGCAGTATTTT. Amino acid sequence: CASGLAADTQYF.

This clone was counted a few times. The CDR3: CASSSTKSETQYF. DNA of the CDR3: TGTGCCAGCAGCTCGACTAAGTCAGAGACCCAGTACTTC. J is TRBJ2-5 and V is TRBV7-2, with D perhaps TRBD2 (5 bases). Per germline, CDR1 SGHTA and CDR2 FQGNSA. The CDR3 is 13 residues long. Trimming took off 4 bases at V and 4 bases at J, with 10 bases between the two ends.

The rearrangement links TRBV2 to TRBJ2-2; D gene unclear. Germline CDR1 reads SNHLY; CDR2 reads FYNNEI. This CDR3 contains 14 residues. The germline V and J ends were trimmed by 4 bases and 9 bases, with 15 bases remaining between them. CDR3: CASSVSPGLRELFF. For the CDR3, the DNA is TGTGCCAGCAGTGTCTCCCCGGGTTTAAGGGAGCTGTTTTTT.

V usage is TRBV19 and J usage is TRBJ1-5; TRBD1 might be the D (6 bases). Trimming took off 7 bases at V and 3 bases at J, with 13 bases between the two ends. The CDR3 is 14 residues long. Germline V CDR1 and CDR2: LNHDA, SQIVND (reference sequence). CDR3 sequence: CASMPQGPNQPQHF. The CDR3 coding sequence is TGTGCCAGTATGCCACAGGGACCCAATCAGCCCCAGCATTTT.

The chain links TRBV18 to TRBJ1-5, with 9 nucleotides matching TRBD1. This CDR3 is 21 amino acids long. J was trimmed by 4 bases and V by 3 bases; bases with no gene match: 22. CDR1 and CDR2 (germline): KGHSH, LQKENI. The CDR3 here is CASSPLITVPGQGRGNQPQHF. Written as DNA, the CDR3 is TGTGCCAGCTCACCCCTAATTACCGTCCCGGGACAGGGTCGGGGAAATCAGCCCCAGCATTTT.

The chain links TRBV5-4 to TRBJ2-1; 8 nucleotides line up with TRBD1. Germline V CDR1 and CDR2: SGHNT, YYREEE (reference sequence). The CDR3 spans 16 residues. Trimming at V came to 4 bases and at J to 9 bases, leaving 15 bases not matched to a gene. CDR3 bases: TGTGCCAGCAGCCCCGACAGGGGTGGGAGTCGAGGTGAGCAGTTCTTC. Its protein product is CASSPDRGGSRGEQFF.

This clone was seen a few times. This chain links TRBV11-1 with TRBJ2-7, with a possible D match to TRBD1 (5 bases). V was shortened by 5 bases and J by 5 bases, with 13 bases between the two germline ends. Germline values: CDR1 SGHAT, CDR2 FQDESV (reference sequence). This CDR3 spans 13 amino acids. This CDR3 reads CASSPQGENEQYF. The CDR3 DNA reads TGTGCCAGCAGCCCCCAAGGGGAAAACGAGCAGTACTTC.

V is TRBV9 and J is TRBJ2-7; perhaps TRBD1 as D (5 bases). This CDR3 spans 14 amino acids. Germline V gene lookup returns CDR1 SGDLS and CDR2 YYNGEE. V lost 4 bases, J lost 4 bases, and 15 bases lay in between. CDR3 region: CASSFQIGAYEQYF. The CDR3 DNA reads TGTGCCAGCAGCTTCCAAATTGGGGCATACGAGCAGTACTTC.

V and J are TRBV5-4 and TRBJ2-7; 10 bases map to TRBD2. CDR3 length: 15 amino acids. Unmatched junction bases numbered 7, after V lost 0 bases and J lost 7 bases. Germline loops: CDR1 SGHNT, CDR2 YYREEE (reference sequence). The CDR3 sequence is CASSLGTSGPLEQYF. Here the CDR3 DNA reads TGTGCCAGCAGCTTGGGGACTAGCGGCCCCTTGGAGCAGTACTTC. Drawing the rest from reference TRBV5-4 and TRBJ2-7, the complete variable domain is ETGVTQSPTHLIKTRGQQVTLRCSSQSGHNTVSWYQQALGQGPQFIFQYYREEENGRGNFPPRFSGLQFPNYSSELNVNALELDDSALYLCASSLGTSGPLEQYFGPGTRLTVT.